A single sample is the source of the 27 T cell receptor beta chains below, sequenced in a study of T cell changes during pregnancy in multiple sclerosis. TCRdb's copy holds only in-frame clones and misses some; the assay was immunoSEQ multiplex PCR. Of 20,000 to 25,000 clones in the sample, around nine tenths are singletons; the top ten hold 13%. The sample was CD8+ T cells from peripheral blood mononuclear cells, taken in the first trimester of pregnancy. Receptors were obtained from a female donor in good health, enrolled as a control in a pregnancy study.

CDR3 in amino acids: CATSRGTSGSNEQFF. The CDR3 DNA reads TGTGCCACCAGCAGAGGGACTAGCGGGAGCAATGAGCAGTTCTTC. V gene TRBV15 combines with J gene TRBJ2-1; 13 bases are shared with TRBD2. Trimming at V came to 1 base and at J to 6 bases, leaving 0 bases not matched to a gene. The CDR3 spans 15 residues. Germline loops: CDR1 LNHNV, CDR2 YYDKDF (reference sequence).

The chain uses TRBV4-2 and TRBJ2-5; 11 nucleotides line up with TRBD2. V lost 1 base, J lost 3 bases, and 4 bases stayed unmatched. This CDR3 comprises 16 residues. Germline V gives CDR1 LGHNA, CDR2 YNFKEQ. CDR3 DNA sequence: TGTGCCAGCAGCCAAGGACTAGCGGGGCCTAAAGAGACCCAGTACTTC. Translating gives CASSQGLAGPKETQYF.

V and J are TRBV6-4 and TRBJ2-3, with 7 bases matching TRBD2. CDR1 is MRHNA and CDR2 is SNTAGT in the germline V gene. J gave up 3 bases and V 3 bases, and 12 bases lay outside the gene matches. The CDR3 runs to 17 residues. The CDR3: CASSESPRELGTDTQYF. In nucleotides, the CDR3 is TGTGCCAGCAGTGAATCCCCGCGGGAGCTGGGTACAGATACGCAGTATTTT.

V is TRBV28 and J is TRBJ1-6; tentative D call: TRBD1 (6 bases). Trimming removed 1 base at V and 8 bases at J, with 15 bases between. CDR1 and CDR2 (germline): MDHEN, SYDVKM. CDR3 length equals 16 residues. Here the CDR3 reads CASSLYGAGEYSPLHF. The CDR3 DNA reads TGTGCCAGCAGTTTATACGGGGCAGGGGAGTATTCACCCCTCCACTTT.

This chain connects TRBV5-4 to TRBJ2-1, with no clear D. The germline V gene has CDR1 SGHNT and CDR2 YYREEE (reference sequence). Trimming removed 5 bases from V and 4 bases from J, with 4 bases in between. The CDR3 extends over 11 amino acids. The CDR3 protein is CASRSYNEQFF. The CDR3 coding sequence is TGTGCCAGCAGATCATACAATGAGCAGTTCTTC.

The rearrangement joins TRBV4-3 to TRBJ1-6; 7 nucleotides align to TRBD1. The CDR3 loop spans 20 amino acids. Germline assignment: CDR1 LGHNA and CDR2 YSLEER. The V gene end was trimmed by 0 bases and the J gene end by 3 bases; junction bases not matched to a gene: 14. Written as DNA, the CDR3 is TGCGCCAGCAGCCAAGAACATCTATTGACAGGGTCCTACTATAATTCACCCCTCCACTTT. Protein: CASSQEHLLTGSYYNSPLHF.

V gene TRBV28 combines with J gene TRBJ2-5; D gene unclear. The germline CDR1 and CDR2 sequences are MDHEN and SYDVKM. This CDR3 is built from 14 residues. Trimming cost V 1 base and J 1 base, with 7 bases left between them. This chain's CDR3 is CASSLSAAQETQYF. CDR3 sequence (DNA): TGTGCCAGCAGTTTATCCGCGGCCCAAGAGACCCAGTACTTC.

CDR3 nucleotides: TGTGCCAGCACTTGGAACAGCGGGAGCTCAGATACGCAGTATTTT. This encodes CASTWNSGSSDTQYF. V gene TRBV6-5 combines with J gene TRBJ2-3; TRBD2 matches 8 bases. CDR1 MNHEY and CDR2 SVGAGI come from the germline V gene. This CDR3 is built from 15 residues. The V gene end was trimmed by 7 bases and the J gene end by 4 bases; junction bases not matched to a gene: 10.

V is TRBV9 and J is TRBJ2-2; tentatively, D is TRBD1 (6 bases). This CDR3 comprises 15 residues. V lost 0 bases and J 7 bases, leaving 13 bases between the germline ends. CDR1 is SGDLS, CDR2 YYNGEE, per germline. The CDR3 region is CASSVAQGSVGELFF. As DNA, the CDR3 is TGTGCCAGCAGCGTAGCGCAGGGGTCAGTCGGGGAGCTGTTTTTT.

The chain combines TRBV13 with TRBJ2-7; a weak D match, TRBD2 (5 bases). V lost 4 bases and J lost 3, with 13 bases in between. The germline gives CDR1 PRHDT, CDR2 FYEKMQ (reference sequence). This CDR3 spans 14 amino acids. CDR3 loop: CASSSNPGNYEQYF. CDR3 sequence (DNA): TGTGCCAGCAGCTCCAACCCCGGGAACTACGAGCAGTACTTC.

J is TRBJ1-5 and V is TRBV7-2, with 9 bases that match TRBD1. Per the germline V gene, CDR1 is SGHTA and CDR2 is FQGNSA. V was clipped by 5 bases and J by 7 bases; unmatched bases: 3. The CDR3 covers 13 residues. CDR3 sequence reads: CASSRTGGQPQHF. The CDR3 DNA follows: TGTGCCAGCAGCCGAACAGGGGGCCAGCCCCAGCATTTT.

The gene calls are TRBV4-3 and TRBJ1-2, with a possible D match to TRBD1 (6 bases). V was pared by 1 base and J by 4 bases, with 16 bases between. Germline V gives CDR1 LGHNA, CDR2 YSLEER. This CDR3 region has 16 residues. This CDR3 is CASSQGTGMTVYGYTF. The CDR3 bases are TGCGCCAGCAGCCAAGGAACAGGGATGACGGTCTATGGCTACACCTTC.

The chain employs TRBV5-6 and TRBJ2-1; TRBD1 might be the D (5 bases). CDR3 length: 16 amino acids. CDR1 and CDR2 (germline): SGHDT, YYEEEE. The V and J ends lost 4 bases and 0 bases respectively, with 14 bases between them. CDR3 DNA sequence: TGTGCCAGCAGCACCGTCAGGGTAAGCTCCTACAATGAGCAGTTCTTC. It specifies CASSTVRVSSYNEQFF.

The genes are TRBV4-1 and TRBJ2-7, with D possibly TRBD1 on 5 matching bases. The V gene lost 4 bases and the J gene lost 0 bases, with 10 bases spanning the gap. Germline-derived CDR1 and CDR2 are MGHRA and YSYEKL. The CDR3 totals 14 residues. The CDR3 region is CASSPRETSYEQYF. CDR3 sequence (DNA): TGCGCCAGCAGCCCCAGGGAAACCTCCTACGAGCAGTACTTC.

The V call is TRBV6-1, the J call TRBJ2-5, with 9 bases fitting TRBD1. The trim removed 6 bases at V and 5 bases at J, leaving 7 bases unmatched. The germline gives CDR1 MNHNS, CDR2 SASEGT. The CDR3 runs to 14 residues. CDR3 coding DNA: TGTGCCAGCAGCGAGGGACAGGGCTGGGAGACCCAGTACTTC. The encoded protein is CASSEGQGWETQYF.

This chain links TRBV27 with TRBJ1-3; the match to TRBD1 covers 7 bases. The germline gives CDR1 MNHEY, CDR2 SMNVEV (reference sequence). The length of the CDR3 is 14 residues. The V gene end was trimmed by 3 bases and the J gene end by 6 bases; junction bases not matched to a gene: 5. DNA of the CDR3: TGTGCCAGCAGTTTGAGGCAGGGGGTAAACACCATATATTTT. Translated: CASSLRQGVNTIYF.

DNA for the CDR3: TGTGCCAGCAGCTTCGAGGCGGAGAACACCGGGGAGCTGTTTTTT. Its translation: CASSFEAENTGELFF. The chain recombines TRBV13 with TRBJ2-2; no clear D gene. The germline gives CDR1 PRHDT, CDR2 FYEKMQ (reference sequence). V was shortened by 3 bases and J by 1 base, with 9 bases between the two germline ends. This CDR3 has 15 amino acids. Combining the CDR3 with reference TRBV13 and TRBJ2-2 gives the whole variable domain AAGVIQSPRHLIKEKRETATLKCYPIPRHDTVYWYQQGPGQDPQFLISFYEKMQSDKGSIPDRFSAQQFSDYHSELNMSSLELGDSALYFCASSFEAENTGELFFGEGSRLTVL.

This clone appeared once. This sequence joins TRBV28 and TRBJ1-4; TRBD1 matches 11 bases. Germline V CDR1 and CDR2: MDHEN, SYDVKM. The CDR3 contains 16 residues. Trimming removed 2 bases from V and 2 bases from J; junction bases left unmatched: 1. The CDR3 sequence: CASSLGQGATNEKLFF. The CDR3, as DNA: TGTGCCAGCAGTTTAGGACAGGGGGCGACTAATGAAAAACTGTTTTTT.

This clone was seen a few times. This chain uses TRBV4-1 with TRBJ2-7; 8 positions agree with TRBD1. CDR1 and CDR2 from the germline V gene are MGHRA and YSYEKL. J was trimmed by 4 bases and V by 1 base; bases with no gene match: 12. The CDR3 has 17 residues. CDR3 residues: CASSQGSQFDRGYEQYF. For the CDR3, the DNA is TGCGCCAGCAGCCAAGGATCTCAGTTCGACAGGGGTTACGAGCAGTACTTC.

The gene calls are TRBV5-1 and TRBJ2-2, with a tentative D call TRBD2 (6 bases). The CDR3 extends over 15 amino acids. V dropped 2 bases and J dropped 3 bases, with 11 bases sitting between them. Per the germline V gene, CDR1 is SGHRS and CDR2 is YFSETQ. CDR3 protein: CASSFVGGDTGELFF. The CDR3, as DNA: TGCGCCAGCAGCTTTGTGGGGGGTGACACCGGGGAGCTGTTTTTT.

V usage is TRBV19 and J usage is TRBJ1-1, with TRBD1 matching over 9 bases. Trimming cost V 6 bases and J 4 bases; bases outside gene matches: 15. Germline V gene sequence: CDR1 LNHDA, CDR2 SQIVND (reference sequence). CDR3 length: 17 amino acids. CDR3 DNA sequence: TGTGCCAGTAGCTCCAGGAGGGACAGGGTCGGCTCCACTGAAGCTTTCTTT. This encodes CASSSRRDRVGSTEAFF.

The chain joins TRBV15 to TRBJ2-1; 9 nucleotides align to TRBD1. The CDR3 loop spans 17 amino acids. After removal of 4 bases from V and 4 bases from J, the junction contained 11 bases not matched to a gene. CDR1 and CDR2 (germline): LNHNV, YYDKDF (reference sequence). CDR3 nucleotides: TGTGCCACCAGCAAAGAAACCGGGACAGGGCTATACAATGAGCAGTTCTTC. Amino acid sequence: CATSKETGTGLYNEQFF.

DNA of the CDR3: TGCAGCGTTGAAGGGATGAGCGAGAGCACAGATACGCAGTATTTT. This translates into CSVEGMSESTDTQYF. The chain employs TRBV29-1 and TRBJ2-3; D remains ambiguous. Trimming cost V 1 base and J 0 bases, with 11 bases left between them. The CDR3 is 15 amino acids. Germline values: CDR1 SQVTM, CDR2 ANQGSEA.

V gene TRBV19 combines with J gene TRBJ2-1, with 10 bases identical to TRBD2. J lost 3 bases, V lost 5 bases, and 4 bases had no gene match. Germline V gene lookup returns CDR1 LNHDA and CDR2 SQIVND (reference sequence). The CDR3 has 15 residues. CDR3 bases: TGTGCCAGTAGTCTAGCGGGAGTCTACTACAATGAGCAGTTCTTC. This gives the protein CASSLAGVYYNEQFF.

V gene TRBV11-2 combines with J gene TRBJ2-4, with D tentatively TRBD2 (5 bases). CDR1 is SGHAT, CDR2 FQNNGV, per germline. The CDR3 is 17 amino acids. The V end was cut by 1 base, the J end by 2 bases, with 15 bases between. The CDR3 here is CASSLAPSGGPKNIQYF. The DNA of the CDR3 is TGTGCCAGCAGCTTAGCCCCGTCAGGAGGACCCAAAAACATTCAGTACTTC.

The genes are TRBV4-2 and TRBJ2-7; 7 bases align to TRBD2. The J segment lost 3 bases and the V segment lost 0 bases, leaving 8 bases of the junction unmatched. Germline CDR1 is LGHNA and CDR2 is YNFKEQ. This CDR3 is built from 16 residues. The CDR3: CASSQDLGAGVYEQYF. In nucleotides, the CDR3 is TGTGCCAGCAGCCAAGATTTAGGGGCGGGAGTCTACGAGCAGTACTTC.

This clone was picked up one time. The chain uses TRBV5-6 and TRBJ2-7; 8 bases are shared with TRBD2. CDR1 SGHDT and CDR2 YYEEEE come from the germline V gene. Unmatched junction bases numbered 8, after V lost 0 bases and J lost 6 bases. The CDR3 extends over 15 amino acids. The CDR3 spells CASSLGGLAGVEQYF. The DNA of the CDR3 is TGTGCCAGCAGCTTGGGGGGTCTAGCGGGCGTCGAGCAGTACTTC. The variable domain in full, completed from reference TRBV5-6 and TRBJ2-7, reads DAGVTQSPTHLIKTRGQQVTLRCSPKSGHDTVSWYQQALGQGPQFIFQYYEEEERQRGNFPDRFSGHQFPNYSSELNVNALLLGDSALYLCASSLGGLAGVEQYFGPGTRLTVT.